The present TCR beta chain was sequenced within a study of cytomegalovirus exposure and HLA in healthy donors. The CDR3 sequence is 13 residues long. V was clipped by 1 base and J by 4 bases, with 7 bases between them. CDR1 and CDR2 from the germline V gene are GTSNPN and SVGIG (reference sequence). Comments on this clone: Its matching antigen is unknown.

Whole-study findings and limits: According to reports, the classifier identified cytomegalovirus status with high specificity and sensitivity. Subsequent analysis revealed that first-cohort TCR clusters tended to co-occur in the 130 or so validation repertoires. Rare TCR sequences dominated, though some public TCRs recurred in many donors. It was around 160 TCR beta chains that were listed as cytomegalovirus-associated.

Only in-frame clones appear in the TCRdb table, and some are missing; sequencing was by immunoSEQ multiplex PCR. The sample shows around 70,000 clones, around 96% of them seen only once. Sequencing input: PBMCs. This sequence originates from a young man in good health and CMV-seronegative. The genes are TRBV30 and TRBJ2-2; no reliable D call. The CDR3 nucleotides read TGTGCCTGGAGTGCGCACGGCACCGGGGAGCTGTTTTTT. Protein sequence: CAWSAHGTGELFF.